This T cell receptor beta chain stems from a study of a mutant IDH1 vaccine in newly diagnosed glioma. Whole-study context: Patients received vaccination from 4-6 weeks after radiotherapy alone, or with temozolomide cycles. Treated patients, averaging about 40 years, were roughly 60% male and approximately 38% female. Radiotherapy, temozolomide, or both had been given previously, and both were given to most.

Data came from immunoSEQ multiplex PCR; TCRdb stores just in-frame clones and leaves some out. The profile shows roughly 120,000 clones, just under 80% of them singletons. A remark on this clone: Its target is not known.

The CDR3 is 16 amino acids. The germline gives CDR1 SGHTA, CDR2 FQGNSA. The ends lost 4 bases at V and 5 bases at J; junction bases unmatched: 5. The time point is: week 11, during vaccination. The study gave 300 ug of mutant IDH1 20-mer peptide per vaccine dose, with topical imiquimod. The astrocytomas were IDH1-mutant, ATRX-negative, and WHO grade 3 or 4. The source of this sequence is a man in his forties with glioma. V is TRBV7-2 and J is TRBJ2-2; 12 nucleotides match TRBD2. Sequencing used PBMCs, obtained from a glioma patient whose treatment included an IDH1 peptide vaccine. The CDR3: CASSWIGTSGTGELFF. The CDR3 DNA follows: TGTGCCAGCAGCTGGATAGGGACTAGCGGGACCGGGGAGCTGTTTTTT.